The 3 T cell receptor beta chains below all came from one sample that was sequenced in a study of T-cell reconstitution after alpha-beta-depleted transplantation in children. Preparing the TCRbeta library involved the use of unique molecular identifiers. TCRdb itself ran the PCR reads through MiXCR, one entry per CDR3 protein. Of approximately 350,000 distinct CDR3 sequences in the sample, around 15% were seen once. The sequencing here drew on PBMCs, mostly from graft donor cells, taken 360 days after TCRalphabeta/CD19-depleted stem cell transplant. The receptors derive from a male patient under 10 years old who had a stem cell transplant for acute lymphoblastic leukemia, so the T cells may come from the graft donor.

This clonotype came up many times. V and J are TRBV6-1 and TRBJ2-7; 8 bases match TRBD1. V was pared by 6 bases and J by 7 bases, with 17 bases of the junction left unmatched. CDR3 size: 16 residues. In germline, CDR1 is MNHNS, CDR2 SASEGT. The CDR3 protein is CASRDRELYGGWEQYF. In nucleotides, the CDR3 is TGTGCCAGCAGGGACAGGGAACTATATGGTGGGTGGGAGCAGTACTTC.

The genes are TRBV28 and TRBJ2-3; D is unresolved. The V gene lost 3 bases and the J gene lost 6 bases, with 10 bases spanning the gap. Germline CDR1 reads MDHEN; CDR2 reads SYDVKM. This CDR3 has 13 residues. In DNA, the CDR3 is TGTGCCAGCAGTTTTCGATTTGGGGATACGCAGTATTTT. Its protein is CASSFRFGDTQYF.

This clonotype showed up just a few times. This CDR3 reads CSASRSLLAETQYF. For the CDR3, the DNA is TGCAGTGCTAGTCGTTCGCTATTAGCGGAGACCCAGTACTTC. This chain connects TRBV20-1 to TRBJ2-5, with D possibly being TRBD2 (5 bases). In germline, CDR1 is DFQATT, CDR2 SNEGSKA (reference sequence). Trimming pared 3 bases from V and 5 bases from J, leaving 16 bases between. This CDR3 has 14 amino acids.